The entry below gives a single TCR beta chain sequence along with its context. Its specificity is not known. TCR beta libraries were prepared from cDNA with unique molecular identifiers. TCRdb re-called the PCR reads through MiXCR, storing one row per CDR3 protein. The sample yields 750,000 to 950,000 distinct CDR3 sequences, roughly 46% seen once. This sample stems from a study of post-analysis software for immune sequencing data. Notes on the study in general: Comparison of patients with controls showed a handful of TRBV segments more frequent in patients, TRBV5-6, TRBV5-1 and TRBV20-1 among them. There was significantly lower normalized Chao1 diversity in multiple sclerosis patients than in controls.

The V segment lost 4 bases and the J segment 1 base; nucleotides outside the gene matches: 8. Germline V gives CDR1 DFQATT, CDR2 SNEGSKA (reference sequence). The CDR3 spans 15 residues. The chain recombines TRBV20-1 with TRBJ2-3; TRBD1 matches at 7 bases. This receptor was identified in a girl aged 5-17 years with multiple sclerosis. Sequenced material: blood. This chain's CDR3 is CSATFPGQRTDTQYF. CDR3 nucleotide sequence: TGCAGTGCTACTTTCCCGGGACAGCGCACAGATACGCAGTATTTT.